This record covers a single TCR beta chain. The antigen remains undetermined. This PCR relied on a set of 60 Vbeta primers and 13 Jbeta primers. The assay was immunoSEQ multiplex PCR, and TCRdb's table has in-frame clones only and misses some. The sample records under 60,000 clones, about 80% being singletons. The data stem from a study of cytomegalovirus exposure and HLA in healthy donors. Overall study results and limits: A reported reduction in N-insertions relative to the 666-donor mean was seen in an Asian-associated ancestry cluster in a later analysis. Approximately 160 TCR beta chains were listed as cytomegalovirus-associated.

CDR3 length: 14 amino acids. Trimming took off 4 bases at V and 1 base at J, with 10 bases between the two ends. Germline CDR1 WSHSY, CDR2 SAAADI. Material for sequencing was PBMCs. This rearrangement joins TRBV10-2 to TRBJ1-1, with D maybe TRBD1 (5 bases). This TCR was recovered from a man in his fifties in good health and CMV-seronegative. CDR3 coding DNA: TGCGCCAGCAGTGTCGGCAGGGAGAACACTGAAGCTTTCTTT. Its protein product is CASSVGRENTEAFF.